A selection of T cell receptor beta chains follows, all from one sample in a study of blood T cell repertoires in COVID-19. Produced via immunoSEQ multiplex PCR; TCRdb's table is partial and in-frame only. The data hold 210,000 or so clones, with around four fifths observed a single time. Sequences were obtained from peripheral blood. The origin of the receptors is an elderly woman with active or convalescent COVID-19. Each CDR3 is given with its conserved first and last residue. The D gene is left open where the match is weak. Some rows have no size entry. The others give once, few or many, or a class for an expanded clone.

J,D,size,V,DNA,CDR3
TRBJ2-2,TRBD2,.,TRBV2,TGTGCCAGCAGTGCTTCCGGGACTAGCGGTAACACCGGGGAGCTGTTTTTT,CASSASGTSGNTGELFF
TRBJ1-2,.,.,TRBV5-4,TGTGCCAGCAGCTTGAACAGGATTAACTATGGCTACACCTTC,CASSLNRINYGYTF
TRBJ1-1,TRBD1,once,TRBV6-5,TGTGCCAGCACTTACCGACAGGGGGCTTCTGAAGCTTTCTTT,CASTYRQGASEAFF
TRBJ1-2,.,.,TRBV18,TGTGCCAGCTCACCAGTCTGGTCTGGGGAGATTAGCTATGGCTACACCTTC,CASSPVWSGEISYGYTF
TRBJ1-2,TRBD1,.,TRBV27,TGTGCCAGCAGTTTAGGACAGGGGACCTATGGCTACACCTTC,CASSLGQGTYGYTF
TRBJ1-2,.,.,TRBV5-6,TGTGCCAGCAGCTCGGGGTATGGCTACACCTTC,CASSSGYGYTF
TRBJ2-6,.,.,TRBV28,TGTGCCAGCAGAGCCGGACAGTTTACTGGGGCCAACGTCCTGACTTTC,CASRAGQFTGANVLTF
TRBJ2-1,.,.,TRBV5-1,TGCGCCAGCAGCCAACGGGACCAGGGGTCAGCTTACTACAATGAGCAGTTCTTC,CASSQRDQGSAYYNEQFF
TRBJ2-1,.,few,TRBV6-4,TGTGCCAGCAGTGACCAGACAGAATACAATGAGCAGTTCTTC,CASSDQTEYNEQFF
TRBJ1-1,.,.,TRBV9,TGTGCCAGCAGCGTAGGTGGAGGGGCGAACACTGAAGCTTTCTTT,CASSVGGGANTEAFF
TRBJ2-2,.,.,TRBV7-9,TGTGCCAGCAGCTCGGACTTATCGAACACCGGGGAGCTGTTTTTT,CASSSDLSNTGELFF
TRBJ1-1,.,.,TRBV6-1,TGTGCCAGCAGTGAAGTGCGGGGCCCGAACACTGAAGCTTTCTTT,CASSEVRGPNTEAFF
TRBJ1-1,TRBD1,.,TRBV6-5,TGTGCCAGCAGTTACTCCGGGACAGGGCACACTGAAGCTTTCTTT,CASSYSGTGHTEAFF
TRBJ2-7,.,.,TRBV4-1,TGCGCCAGCAGCCAAGATCCCGCGGGCTTTCGCGGCTACGAGCAGTACTTC,CASSQDPAGFRGYEQYF
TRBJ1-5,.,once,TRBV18,TGTGCCAGCTCCCTGGTACAGAACAATCAGCCCCAGCATTTT,CASSLVQNNQPQHF
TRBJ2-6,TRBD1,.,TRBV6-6,TGTGCCAGCAGTTACGGGACAGGGGCTGGGGCCAACGTCCTGACTTTC,CASSYGTGAGANVLTF
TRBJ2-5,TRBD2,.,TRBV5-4,TGTGCCAGCAGCACCTACGGCCCGGGGGGGGAGACCCAGTACTTC,CASSTYGPGGETQYF
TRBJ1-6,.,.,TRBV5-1,TGCGCCAGCAGCTTGGGGCAGGGAAATTCACCCCTCCACTTT,CASSLGQGNSPLHF
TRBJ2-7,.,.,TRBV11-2,TGTGCCAGCAGCTTAGTTGCGGGTGCGGCAGAGCAGTACTTC,CASSLVAGAAEQYF
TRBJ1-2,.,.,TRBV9,TGTGCCAGCAGCGTAGCTAGCTCATATAACTATGGCTACACCTTC,CASSVASSYNYGYTF
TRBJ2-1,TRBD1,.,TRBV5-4,TGTGCCAGCAGCTTGGAGCAGGGGGCCTCCTACAATGAGCAGTTCTTC,CASSLEQGASYNEQFF
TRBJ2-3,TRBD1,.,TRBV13,TGTGCCAGCAGCCCCGGACAGGGGAGCACCGATACGCAGTATTTT,CASSPGQGSTDTQYF
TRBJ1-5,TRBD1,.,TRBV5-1,TGCGCCAGCAGCTTGGGGGCAGGGGGCGATCAGCCCCAGCATTTT,CASSLGAGGDQPQHF
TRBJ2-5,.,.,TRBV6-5,TGTGCCAGCAGTTCGACCGGGAGCCTAGTAGAGACCCAGTACTTC,CASSSTGSLVETQYF
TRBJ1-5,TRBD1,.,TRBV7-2,TGTGCCAGCAGGTCCCAGGGGGCCAATCAGCCCCAGCATTTT,CASRSQGANQPQHF
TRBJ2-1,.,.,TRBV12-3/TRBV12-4,TGTGCCAGCAGTTTACGGGGGGAGCAGTTCTTC,CASSLRGEQFF
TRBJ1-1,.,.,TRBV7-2,TGTGCCAGCAGTCAATTCACTGAAGCTTTCTTT,CASSQFTEAFF
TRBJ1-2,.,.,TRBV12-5,TGTGCTAGTGGCAGGAGGGGCTATGGCTCCACCTTC,CASGRRGYGSTF
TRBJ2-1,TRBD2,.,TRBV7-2,TGTGCCAGCACTACTTGGGGGGGGAATGAGCAGTTCTTC,CASTTWGGNEQFF
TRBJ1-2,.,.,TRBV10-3,TGTGCCATTGGGACACGAAACTATGGCTACACCTTC,CAIGTRNYGYTF
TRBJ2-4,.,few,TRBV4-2,TGTGCCAGCAGCAACACAGCGGATATAGCCAAAAACATTCAGTACTTC,CASSNTADIAKNIQYF
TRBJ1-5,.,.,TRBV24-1,TGTGCCACCAGTGATTTTGTCAGGCTGGATTGGACCCAGCATTTT,CATSDFVRLDWTQHF
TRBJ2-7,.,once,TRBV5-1,TGCGCCAGCAGCTTGGTCCCGGGGATGGACGAGCAGTACTTC,CASSLVPGMDEQYF
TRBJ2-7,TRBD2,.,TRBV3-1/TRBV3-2,TGTGCCAGCAGCCAAGAAGCGGGCCCTAGCGGGAGTTACGAGCAGTACTTC,CASSQEAGPSGSYEQYF
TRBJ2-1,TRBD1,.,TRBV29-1,TGCAGCGTTGGGGGACAGGGAATGGATAATGAGCAGTTCTTC,CSVGGQGMDNEQFF
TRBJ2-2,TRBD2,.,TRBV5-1,TGCGCCAGCAGCTTGTCATGGGCTAGCGGGGGCACCGGGGAGCTGTTTTTT,CASSLSWASGGTGELFF
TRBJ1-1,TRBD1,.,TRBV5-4,TGTGCCAGCAGCCGTAGACAGGGGCTGAACACTGAAGCTTTCTTT,CASSRRQGLNTEAFF
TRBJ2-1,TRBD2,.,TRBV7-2,TGTGCCAGCAGCTCCACCGTGAGAAGCGGGAACAACAATGAGCAGTTCTTC,CASSSTVRSGNNNEQFF
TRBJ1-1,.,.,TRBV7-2,TGTGCCAGCAGCTCTCACCCTGGGGGCCGTGAAGCTTTCTTT,CASSSHPGGREAFF
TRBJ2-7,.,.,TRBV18,TGTGCCAGCTCACGAGGGGACTTCTCCTACGAGCAGTACTTC,CASSRGDFSYEQYF
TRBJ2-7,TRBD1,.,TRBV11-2,TGTGCCAGCAGCGAACAGGGGGTATCGAACTACGAGCAGTACTTC,CASSEQGVSNYEQYF
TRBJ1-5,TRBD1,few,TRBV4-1,TGCGCCAGCAGCCAAGATGAGGGACAGAAGTATAGCAATCAGCCCCAGCATTTT,CASSQDEGQKYSNQPQHF
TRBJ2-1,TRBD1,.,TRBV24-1,TGTGCCACCAGTGCAAGGGCCCCCGGGACAGGGGGGGGTGAGCAGTTCTTC,CATSARAPGTGGGEQFF
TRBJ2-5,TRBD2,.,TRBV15,TGTGCCACCAGCAGAGAGTCCCCCGGCGGGAGGGCGGGAGAGACCCAGTACTTC,CATSRESPGGRAGETQYF
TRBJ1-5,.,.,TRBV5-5,TGTGCCAGCAGCATCGGACCCGAGGGCGTTCAGCCCCAGCATTTT,CASSIGPEGVQPQHF
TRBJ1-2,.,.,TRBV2,TGTGCCAGCAGTGAAACACGAACTAACTATGGCTACACCTTC,CASSETRTNYGYTF
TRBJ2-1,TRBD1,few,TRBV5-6,TGTGCCAGCAGGGAGGGACAGGGGATCTACAATGAGCAGTTCTTC,CASREGQGIYNEQFF
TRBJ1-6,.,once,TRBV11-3,TGTGCCAGCAGCTTAGACACAGGTCTTAATTCACCCCTCCACTTT,CASSLDTGLNSPLHF